This TCR beta chain was sequenced for a study of PD-1 blockade in classical Hodgkin lymphoma. Study-level results: Compared with healthy donors, newly diagnosed patients reportedly showed lower baseline TCR diversity. For complete responders, baseline diversity was comparable to that of newly diagnosed patients.

Germline V lookup: CDR1 SGHRS, CDR2 YFSETQ. Trimming took 6 bases from V and 2 from J; bases not matched to a gene: 4. The CDR3 contains 14 residues. All patients relapsed after autologous stem cell transplantation, and brentuximab vedotin exposure varied. Remarks on this clone: Antigen specificity is unknown.

The repertoire was sequenced with immunoSEQ multiplex PCR; TCRdb's copy has only in-frame clones and lacks some. The sample yields 35,000 or so clones, over 65% seen once. The sequenced sample was peripheral blood mononuclear cells (PBMCs), obtained before the second cycle of nivolumab. This chain joins TRBV5-1 and TRBJ2-7; 11 positions agree with TRBD2. The TCR was taken from a human donor with classical Hodgkin lymphoma. The CDR3 sequence is CASTYSGGAYEQYF. As DNA, the CDR3 is TGCGCCAGCACTTATAGCGGGGGGGCCTACGAGCAGTACTTC.